This passage covers 18 T cell receptor beta chains from one sample sequenced in a study of blood T cell repertoires in COVID-19. The method was immunoSEQ multiplex PCR; TCRdb's version includes in-frame clones alone and lacks a portion of them. Of over 300,000 clones detected, 88% appear once; the ten largest clones hold around 0.95%. The sample taken for sequencing was PBMCs or T cells enriched from blood (not recorded which). These TCRs come from a woman in her twenties or thirties with acute COVID-19.

This chain links TRBV30 with TRBJ1-1, with 7 bases identical to TRBD1. The CDR3 covers 13 residues. The V gene's germline CDR1 is GTSNPN and CDR2 SVGIG (reference sequence). The junction had 9 bases not matched to a gene; V was cut back by 5 bases and J by 6 bases. The CDR3 nucleotides read TGTGCCTGGGCTTGGGGGACAGCTGCTGAAGCTTTCTTT. This sequence encodes CAWAWGTAAEAFF.

The chain links TRBV6-5 to TRBJ2-3, with D unclear. V lost 0 bases and J lost 6, with 7 bases in between. CDR1 and CDR2 from the germline V gene are MNHEY and SVGAGI. The CDR3 has 13 amino acids. The chain's CDR3 is CASSYSLRDTQYF. The DNA of the CDR3 is TGTGCCAGCAGTTACTCCTTGAGGGATACGCAGTATTTT.

This chain uses TRBV5-1 with TRBJ2-3, with 13 bases matching TRBD2. This CDR3 comprises 17 residues. J gave up 4 bases and V 0 bases, and 5 bases lay outside the gene matches. Germline V gene data show CDR1 as SGHRS and CDR2 as YFSETQ. For the CDR3, the DNA is TGCGCCAGCAGCTTGGGCCAGGGGACTAGCGGGGCAGATACGCAGTATTTT. This encodes CASSLGQGTSGADTQYF.

The V call is TRBV2, the J call TRBJ2-7, with TRBD1 as a possible D gene (6 bases). The CDR3 is made up of 14 amino acids. The V gene's germline CDR1 is SNHLY and CDR2 FYNNEI. Trimming took off 8 bases at V and 0 bases at J, with 14 bases between the two ends. CDR3 in amino acids: CASSQGLGSYEQYF. The CDR3 coding sequence is TGTGCCAGCTCCCAGGGGTTAGGCTCCTACGAGCAGTACTTC.

The rearrangement links TRBV20-1 to TRBJ2-7, with D possibly TRBD2 on 6 matching bases. V was cut by 3 bases and J by 6 bases, with 9 bases left in between. The CDR3 is made up of 11 amino acids. The germline CDR1 and CDR2 sequences are DFQATT and SNEGSKA (reference sequence). CDR3 sequence: CSAREGSEQYF. In DNA form, the CDR3 reads TGCAGTGCTAGGGAGGGGAGCGAGCAGTACTTC.

The V gene is TRBV30, the J gene TRBJ2-7; D may be TRBD1 (6 bases). The CDR3 is made up of 14 amino acids. Germline lookup yields CDR1 GTSNPN and CDR2 SVGIG (reference sequence). With 0 bases removed from V and 3 bases from J, the gap between germline ends came to 12 bases. The CDR3 spells CAWSVLRGGYEQYF. Here the CDR3 DNA reads TGTGCCTGGAGTGTACTCAGGGGTGGCTACGAGCAGTACTTC.

The gene calls are TRBV2 and TRBJ1-3; the match to TRBD1 covers 7 bases. J was trimmed by 0 bases and V by 5 bases; bases with no gene match: 1. The CDR3 is 14 amino acids. Per the germline V gene, CDR1 is SNHLY and CDR2 is FYNNEI. DNA for the CDR3: TGTGCCAGCAGTAGACAGGGCTCTGGAAACACCATATATTTT. Its translation: CASSRQGSGNTIYF.

This clone was seen just once. J is TRBJ2-7 and V is TRBV4-1, with 7 bases matching TRBD1. Germline CDR1 reads MGHRA; CDR2 reads YSYEKL. The CDR3 is 17 residues long. Trimming at V came to 1 base and at J to 2 bases, leaving 11 bases not matched to a gene. The CDR3 here is CASSQVMVEQGTYEQYF. As DNA, the CDR3 is TGCGCCAGCAGCCAAGTCATGGTAGAACAGGGGACCTACGAGCAGTACTTC.

The chain couples TRBV18 to TRBJ1-3; D gene unclear. The CDR3 has 16 residues. The V gene lost 0 bases and the J gene lost 0 bases, with 9 bases spanning the gap. The germline V gene has CDR1 KGHSH and CDR2 LQKENI. The CDR3 bases are TGTGCCAGCTCACCACCCGGGGTGAACTCTGGAAACACCATATATTTT. It encodes CASSPPGVNSGNTIYF.

This chain joins TRBV20-1 and TRBJ2-7; TRBD1 might be the D (6 bases). The CDR3 length is 15 residues. V was trimmed by 3 bases and J by 0 bases, leaving 15 bases between them. Germline V gives CDR1 DFQATT, CDR2 SNEGSKA (reference sequence). CDR3 residues: CSASTPTGSSYEQYF. The DNA for the CDR3 is TGCAGTGCTAGTACCCCGACAGGTAGCTCCTACGAGCAGTACTTC.

The rearrangement joins TRBV24-1 to TRBJ1-1; weak D call: TRBD1 (6 bases). V lost 5 bases and J 8 bases, leaving 11 bases between the germline ends. There are 12 residues in the CDR3. Germline-derived CDR1 and CDR2 are KGHDR and SFDVKD. CDR3 region: CATSGPGQEAFF. The DNA for the CDR3 is TGTGCCACCAGTGGGCCGGGACAAGAAGCTTTCTTT.

This chain joins TRBV18 and TRBJ1-2; 12 nucleotides line up with TRBD1. With V trimmed by 5 bases and J by 6 bases, 4 bases remained unmatched. From germline, CDR1 is KGHSH and CDR2 LQKENI. The CDR3 length is 14 residues. CDR3 nucleotide sequence: TGTGCCAGCTCAGCGGGGGACAGGGGGCATGGCTACACCTTC. Protein product: CASSAGDRGHGYTF. Full variable domain (remainder filled in from reference TRBV18 and TRBJ1-2): NAGVMQNPRHLVRRRGQEARLRCSPMKGHSHVYWYRQLPEEGLKFMVYLQKENIIDESGMPKERFSAEFPKEGPSILRIQQVVRGDSAAYFCASSAGDRGHGYTFGSGTRLTVV.

The chain is built from TRBV29-1 and TRBJ2-7; 9 bases line up with TRBD1. CDR3 length equals 13 residues. V shed 7 bases, J shed 3 bases, and the junction held 7 bases outside the gene matches. CDR1 is SQVTM and CDR2 is ANQGSEA in the germline V gene. CDR3 sequence: CSGRDRGSYEQYF. The CDR3 region has the DNA TGCAGCGGCCGAGACAGGGGGAGCTACGAGCAGTACTTC.

This chain connects TRBV9 to TRBJ2-1; 7 nucleotides line up with TRBD2. CDR1 and CDR2 from the germline V gene are SGDLS and YYNGEE. With V trimmed by 0 bases and J by 0 bases, 6 bases remained unmatched. CDR3 length: 17 residues. The CDR3 sequence is CASSVGGGGRSYNEQFF. The CDR3 nucleotides read TGTGCCAGCAGCGTAGGGGGCGGGGGACGCTCCTACAATGAGCAGTTCTTC.

J is TRBJ2-6 and V is TRBV7-6; possible D gene TRBD1, 6 bases. The CDR3 is made up of 21 amino acids. Germline V lookup: CDR1 SGHVS, CDR2 FNYEAQ. Trimming cost V 8 bases and J 0 bases, with 29 bases left between them. The CDR3, as DNA: TGTGCCAGCCTCGAAGTGAGCGGTCGGCAGGGGTCCTACTCTGGGGCCAACGTCCTGACTTTC. It specifies CASLEVSGRQGSYSGANVLTF.

V gene TRBV2 combines with J gene TRBJ1-1, with 8 nucleotides matching TRBD1. CDR1 SNHLY and CDR2 FYNNEI come from the germline V gene. The CDR3 is 14 amino acids. V lost 7 bases to trimming and J lost 1 base; unmatched junction nucleotides: 5. In DNA, the CDR3 is TGTGCCAGCAAAAGGGACAGGCCGAACACTGAAGCTTTCTTT. Amino acid sequence: CASKRDRPNTEAFF. Full variable domain (outside the CDR3, taken from reference TRBV2 and TRBJ1-1): EPEVTQTPSHQVTQMGQEVILRCVPISNHLYFYWYRQILGQKVEFLVSFYNNEISEKSEIFDDQFSVERPDGSNFTLKIRSTKLEDSAMYFCASKRDRPNTEAFFGQGTRLTVV.

This clone appeared a single time. The chain has TRBV5-6 and TRBJ2-3; 16 bases fit TRBD2. After removal of 0 bases from V and 5 bases from J, the junction contained 6 bases not matched to a gene. This CDR3 contains 18 residues. Germline CDR1 reads SGHDT; CDR2 reads YYEEEE. The CDR3 DNA is TGTGCCAGCAGCTTGGAGGGACTAGCGGGGGGGCCGGGAGATACGCAGTATTTT. Translating gives CASSLEGLAGGPGDTQYF.

The chain is built from TRBV5-1 and TRBJ2-3; 8 nucleotides match TRBD2. From germline, CDR1 is SGHRS and CDR2 YFSETQ. The CDR3 totals 16 residues. The V and J ends lost 1 base and 2 bases, in that order; junction bases with no gene match: 6. DNA for the CDR3: TGCGCCAGCAGCTTGTTTTCGGGGGGGACCACAGATACGCAGTATTTT. The encoded protein is CASSLFSGGTTDTQYF.